This TCR beta chain is drawn from a study of blood T cell repertoires in COVID-19. This clone was seen a handful of times. Produced via immunoSEQ multiplex PCR; TCRdb's table is partial and in-frame only. The repertoire holds some 70,000 clones, with about 85% as singletons. Per the germline V gene, CDR1 is SGHTA and CDR2 is FQGTGA. Trimming removed 5 bases at V and 6 bases at J, with 15 bases between. This CDR3 spans 14 amino acids. The sample taken for sequencing was peripheral blood. The V call is TRBV7-3, the J call TRBJ2-3, with D possibly being TRBD1 (6 bases). The source is a man in his forties or fifties with COVID-19, enrolled during active disease. The CDR3 DNA reads TGTGCCAGCAGCCCACAGGGTGGGTCGGATACGCAGTATTTT. Encoded protein: CASSPQGGSDTQYF.